These 19 T cell receptor beta chains were sequenced from one sample in a study of blood T cell repertoires in COVID-19. The method was immunoSEQ multiplex PCR; TCRdb's version includes in-frame clones alone and lacks a portion of them. The profile shows 360,000 or so clones, roughly 87% of them singletons. The sequenced sample consisted of PBMCs or T cells enriched from blood (not recorded which). The receptors derive from a woman aged 30 to 39 who had recovered from COVID-19.

The chain is built from TRBV20-1 and TRBJ1-1; 9 bases align to TRBD1. Trimming took 6 bases from V and 10 from J; bases not matched to a gene: 6. The CDR3 has 11 residues. In germline, CDR1 is DFQATT, CDR2 SNEGSKA (reference sequence). CDR3 region: CSAGDRVAAFF. The DNA for the CDR3 is TGCAGTGCCGGGGACAGGGTGGCAGCTTTCTTT.

J is TRBJ1-2 and V is TRBV6-5; 9 nucleotides match TRBD1. The CDR3 sequence is 14 residues long. Germline V gene sequence: CDR1 MNHEY, CDR2 SVGAGI. V lost 7 bases and J lost 6; bases outside the gene matches: 9. CDR3 residues: CASKDRGIRDGYTF. The CDR3 region has the DNA TGTGCCAGCAAGGACAGGGGAATTCGGGATGGCTACACCTTC.

The CDR3 protein is CAWSLLAGGYEQYF. The CDR3 DNA reads as TGTGCCTGGAGTCTCCTAGCGGGGGGCTACGAGCAGTACTTC. The genes are TRBV30 and TRBJ2-7, with 11 bases matching TRBD2. The CDR3 covers 14 residues. The J segment lost 3 bases and the V segment lost 2 bases, leaving 3 bases of the junction unmatched. The germline V gene encodes CDR1 GTSNPN and CDR2 SVGIG (reference sequence).

V usage is TRBV5-1 and J usage is TRBJ2-1; 10 positions agree with TRBD2. The J segment lost 4 bases and the V segment lost 6 bases, leaving 4 bases of the junction unmatched. The germline V gene encodes CDR1 SGHRS and CDR2 YFSETQ. The CDR3 has 14 residues. The CDR3 sequence is CASKGLAVYNEQFF. CDR3 nucleotides: TGCGCCAGCAAAGGACTAGCGGTATACAATGAGCAGTTCTTC.

This clone was seen a single time. This chain links TRBV5-4 with TRBJ2-2; the D is unclear. Per germline, CDR1 SGHNT and CDR2 YYREEE (reference sequence). The CDR3 spans 11 residues. Deletions cut 2 bases from V and 6 bases from J, with 2 bases between. The CDR3, as DNA: TGTGCCAGCAGCTTCGCCGGGGAGCTGTTTTTT. This gives the protein CASSFAGELFF.

V and J are TRBV2 and TRBJ2-7; 10 nucleotides line up with TRBD2. After removal of 7 bases from V and 3 bases from J, the junction contained 12 bases not matched to a gene. Germline V gene data show CDR1 as SNHLY and CDR2 as FYNNEI. The CDR3 has 16 amino acids. CDR3 nucleotides: TGTGCCAGCATCGGCTCCCTAGCGGGAGTTTTCTACGAGCAGTACTTC. Translation: CASIGSLAGVFYEQYF.

The CDR3 here is CASSMGQGSYEQFF. CDR3 bases: TGTGCCAGCAGCATGGGACAGGGGTCGTACGAGCAGTTCTTC. The V and J genes are TRBV5-6 and TRBJ2-1, with 10 nucleotides matching TRBD1. Germline V gene lookup returns CDR1 SGHDT and CDR2 YYEEEE. V dropped 4 bases and J dropped 10; count of bases not matched to a gene: 8. The length of the CDR3 is 14 residues.

The chain recombines TRBV7-8 with TRBJ2-3; 8 bases are a match to TRBD2. CDR3 length equals 16 residues. CDR1 and CDR2 (germline): SGHVS, FQNEAQ. The trim removed 5 bases at V and 2 bases at J, leaving 9 bases unmatched. CDR3 residues: CASSPGSGAYTDTQYF. The CDR3, as DNA: TGTGCCAGCAGCCCTGGTAGCGGGGCATACACAGATACGCAGTATTTT.

The rearrangement joins TRBV28 to TRBJ2-1; perhaps TRBD2 as D (6 bases). Trimming cost V 4 bases and J 6 bases, with 19 bases left between them. Germline V gives CDR1 MDHEN, CDR2 SYDVKM. This CDR3 region has 16 residues. The CDR3 DNA is TGTGCCAGCAGTTCCTCGGGACTCAGTTACTCCAATGAGCAGTTCTTC. Amino acid sequence: CASSSSGLSYSNEQFF.

With regard to this clone: In the same sample, other DNA sequences code for this CDR3. The chain combines TRBV7-2 with TRBJ1-2; 8 bases match TRBD1. The junction had 6 bases not matched to a gene; V was cut back by 5 bases and J by 7 bases. The CDR3 consists of 13 residues. CDR1 and CDR2 from the germline V gene are SGHTA and FQGNSA. The CDR3 loop reads CASSPGQGGGYTF. DNA for the CDR3: TGTGCCAGCAGCCCCGGACAGGGCGGTGGCTACACCTTC.

V is TRBV5-1 and J is TRBJ2-2; 7 nucleotides align to TRBD1. V trimming: 1 base; J trimming: 1 base; junction bases outside the gene matches: 7. The CDR3 runs to 17 residues. Looked up from germline, CDR1 is SGHRS and CDR2 is YFSETQ. CDR3 sequence: CASSLTPGQQNTGELFF. As DNA, the CDR3 is TGCGCCAGCAGCTTGACGCCGGGACAGCAGAACACCGGGGAGCTGTTTTTT.

The chain carries TRBV11-2 and TRBJ2-1; 10 bases fit TRBD1. CDR3 length equals 16 residues. The V segment lost 6 bases and the J segment 7 bases; nucleotides outside the gene matches: 12. CDR1 SGHAT and CDR2 FQNNGV come from the germline V gene. The CDR3 DNA is TGTGCCAGCAGACGTCCGGGACAGGGGTATGGGAATGAGCAGTTCTTC. This translates into CASRRPGQGYGNEQFF.

V usage is TRBV5-6 and J usage is TRBJ1-2; unclear D gene. Per the germline V gene, CDR1 is SGHDT and CDR2 is YYEEEE. V dropped 1 base and J dropped 8 bases, with 15 bases sitting between them. This CDR3 is 14 amino acids long. The chain's CDR3 is CASSLLGFREGYTF. The CDR3, as DNA: TGTGCCAGCAGCTTGTTGGGATTTAGGGAGGGCTACACCTTC.

The chain recombines TRBV6-5 with TRBJ1-6; 7 bases map to TRBD1. Trimming removed 4 bases from V and 5 bases from J; junction bases left unmatched: 5. There are 15 residues in the CDR3. Germline lookup yields CDR1 MNHEY and CDR2 SVGAGI. DNA of the CDR3: TGTGCCAGCAGTTCCGCCGGGACAGATAATTCACCCCTCCACTTT. Translation gives CASSSAGTDNSPLHF.

The rearrangement uses TRBV4-1 and TRBJ2-7; possibly TRBD1 for D (5 bases). The CDR3 totals 16 residues. Germline V CDR1 and CDR2: MGHRA, YSYEKL. The germline V and J ends were trimmed by 4 bases and 3 bases, with 19 bases remaining between them. The CDR3 coding sequence is TGCGCCAGCAGCCTCCGTGGGCAGGGCCAAGTCTACGAGCAGTACTTC. This codes for CASSLRGQGQVYEQYF.

The CDR3 DNA follows: TGTGCCAGCAGCCTGTCGACTAGCGGGAGTCCCTACAATGAGCAGTTCTTC. This encodes CASSLSTSGSPYNEQFF. The chain joins TRBV11-2 to TRBJ2-1, with 12 bases aligning to TRBD2. Germline V gene lookup returns CDR1 SGHAT and CDR2 FQNNGV. This CDR3 has 17 amino acids. The trim removed 5 bases at V and 2 bases at J, leaving 7 bases unmatched. The full variable domain, completed using reference TRBV11-2 and TRBJ2-1, is EAGVAQSPRYKIIEKRQSVAFWCNPISGHATLYWYQQILGQGPKLLIQFQNNGVVDDSQLPKDRFSAERLKGVDSTLKIQPAKLEDSAVYLCASSLSTSGSPYNEQFFGPGTRLTVL.

V and J are TRBV19 and TRBJ2-5, with 8 nucleotides matching TRBD2. Germline V gene sequence: CDR1 LNHDA, CDR2 SQIVND (reference sequence). Trimming cost V 5 bases and J 5 bases; bases outside gene matches: 10. This CDR3 is 15 amino acids long. Written as DNA, the CDR3 is TGTGCCAGTAGTCGCCCCGGGAGGGGGTCGGAGACCCAGTACTTC. Protein product: CASSRPGRGSETQYF.

The chain has TRBV29-1 and TRBJ1-1; possibly TRBD1 for D (6 bases). The V gene lost 8 bases and the J gene lost 1 base, with 11 bases spanning the gap. Germline V lookup: CDR1 SQVTM, CDR2 ANQGSEA. This CDR3 is built from 12 residues. The CDR3 region has the DNA TGCAGCTCCCTACAGGGGAACACTGAAGCTTTCTTT. Translating gives CSSLQGNTEAFF. The full variable domain, in which reference TRBV29-1 and TRBJ1-1 provide the parts outside the CDR3, is SAVISQKPSRDICQRGTSLTIQCQVDSQVTMMFWYRQQPGQSLTLIATANQGSEATYESGFVIDKFPISRPNLTFSTLTVSNMSPEDSSIYLCSSLQGNTEAFFGQGTRLTVV.

This chain links TRBV19 with TRBJ2-5; a possible D gene is TRBD2 (5 bases). This CDR3 has 17 residues. Germline V lookup: CDR1 LNHDA, CDR2 SQIVND (reference sequence). V dropped 2 bases and J dropped 0 bases, with 16 bases sitting between them. The CDR3 DNA sequence: TGTGCCAGTAGTATATATAGCGCCGCCTCGTACCAAGAGACCCAGTACTTC. Translation gives CASSIYSAASYQETQYF.